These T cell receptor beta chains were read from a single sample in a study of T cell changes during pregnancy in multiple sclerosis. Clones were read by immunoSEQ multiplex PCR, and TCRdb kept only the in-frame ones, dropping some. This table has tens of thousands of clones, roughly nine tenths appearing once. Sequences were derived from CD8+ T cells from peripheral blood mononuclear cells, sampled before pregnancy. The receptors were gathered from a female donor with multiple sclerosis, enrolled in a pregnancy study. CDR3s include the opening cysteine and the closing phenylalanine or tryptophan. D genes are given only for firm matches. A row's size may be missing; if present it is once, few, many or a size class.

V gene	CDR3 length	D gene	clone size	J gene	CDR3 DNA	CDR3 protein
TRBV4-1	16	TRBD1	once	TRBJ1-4	TGCGCCAGCAGCCAATGGCCGGGACAGATCAATGAAAAACTGTTTTTT	CASSQWPGQINEKLFF
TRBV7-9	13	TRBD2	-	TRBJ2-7	TGTGCCAGCAGCTCCGGGGGGGCCTACGAGCAGTACTTC	CASSSGGAYEQYF
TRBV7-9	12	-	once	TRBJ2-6	TGTGCCATTGCCCGGGACAACAACGTCCTGACTTTC	CAIARDNNVLTF
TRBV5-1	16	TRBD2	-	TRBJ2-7	TGCGCCAGCAGCTTGGATGGGCTAGCGGGGTCCTACGAGCAGTACTTC	CASSLDGLAGSYEQYF
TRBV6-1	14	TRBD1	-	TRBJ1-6	TGTGCCAGCAGAATCGGCGAGGGGGCCTCACCCCTCCACTTT	CASRIGEGASPLHF
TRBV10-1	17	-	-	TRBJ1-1	TGCGCCAGTTTATCGCCAAAATTCCAGGGGCCGAACACTGAAGCTTTCTTT	CASLSPKFQGPNTEAFF
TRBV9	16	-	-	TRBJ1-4	TGTGCCAGCAGCGTAGATGGCAGGGGTGTTAATGAAAAACTGTTTTTT	CASSVDGRGVNEKLFF
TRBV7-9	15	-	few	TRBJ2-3	TGTGCCAGCTTTTGGTCAGGATCAGCCACAGATACGCAGTATTTT	CASFWSGSATDTQYF
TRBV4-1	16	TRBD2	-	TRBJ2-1	TGCGCCAGCAGCCAAATTCTAGCGGGGGGTTACAATGAGCAGTTCTTC	CASSQILAGGYNEQFF
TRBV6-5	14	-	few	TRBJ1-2	TGTGCCAGCAGTTACGGGCCTCCTAACTATGGCTACACCTTC	CASSYGPPNYGYTF
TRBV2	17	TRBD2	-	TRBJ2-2	TGTGCCAGCAGTGACTTAGCGGGGGGGCCAGTCACCGGGGAGCTGTTTTTT	CASSDLAGGPVTGELFF
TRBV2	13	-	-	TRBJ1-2	TGTGCCACTTTGACAGAGTTGAACTATGGCTACACCTTC	CATLTELNYGYTF
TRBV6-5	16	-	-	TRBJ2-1	TGTGCCAGCAGTTACTCGACGGGGGAGAAAATTCATGAGCAGTTCTTC	CASSYSTGEKIHEQFF
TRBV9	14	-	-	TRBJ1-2	TGTGCCAGCAGCGTAGACGGAGGGCCCGGTGGCTACACCTTC	CASSVDGGPGGYTF